The present entry profiles one TCR beta chain with its context. The antigen is undetermined. These data come from a study of cytomegalovirus exposure and HLA in healthy donors. Overall study: There were under 130 million unique TCR beta sequences, drawn from about 179 million T cells, in an earlier analysis.

The PCR used 60 Vbeta and 13 Jbeta primers. The assay was immunoSEQ multiplex PCR, and TCRdb's table has in-frame clones only and misses some. The sample holds 200,000 to 250,000 clones, approximately 84% seen once. The ends were cut back, 5 bases at V and 2 bases at J, with 13 bases in the middle. The CDR3 length is 15 residues. CDR1 SGHVS and CDR2 FQNEAQ come from the germline V gene. Findings of the study overall: Reportedly, TCR beta sequences accurately predicted HLA-A and HLA-B alleles in most subjects. Through in vitro validation, a few CMV-associated chains were shown to be specific for CMV antigens.

Among the donors, all were healthy bone marrow donors. V gene TRBV7-8 combines with J gene TRBJ1-5; no firm D call. The sample taken for sequencing was PBMCs. The clonotype originates from a woman in her thirties or forties in good health and CMV-seronegative. The CDR3 protein is CASSTMIQGNQPQHF. The CDR3, as DNA: TGTGCCAGCAGCACGATGATTCAGGGCAATCAGCCCCAGCATTTT.